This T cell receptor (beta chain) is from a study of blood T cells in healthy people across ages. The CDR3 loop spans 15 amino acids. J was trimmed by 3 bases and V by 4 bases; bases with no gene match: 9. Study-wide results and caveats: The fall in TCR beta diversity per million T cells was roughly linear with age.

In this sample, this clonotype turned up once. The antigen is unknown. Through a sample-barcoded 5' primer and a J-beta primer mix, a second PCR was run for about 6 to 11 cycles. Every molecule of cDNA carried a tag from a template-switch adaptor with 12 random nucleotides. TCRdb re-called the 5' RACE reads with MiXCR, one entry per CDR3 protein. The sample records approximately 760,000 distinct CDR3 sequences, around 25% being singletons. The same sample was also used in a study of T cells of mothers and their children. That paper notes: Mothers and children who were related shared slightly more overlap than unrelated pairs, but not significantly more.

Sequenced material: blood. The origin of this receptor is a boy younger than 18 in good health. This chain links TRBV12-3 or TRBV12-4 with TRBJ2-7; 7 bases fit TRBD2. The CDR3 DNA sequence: TGTGCCAGCAGTTCTGAAGCGGGAAGGGGCTACGAGCAGTACTTC. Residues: CASSSEAGRGYEQYF.